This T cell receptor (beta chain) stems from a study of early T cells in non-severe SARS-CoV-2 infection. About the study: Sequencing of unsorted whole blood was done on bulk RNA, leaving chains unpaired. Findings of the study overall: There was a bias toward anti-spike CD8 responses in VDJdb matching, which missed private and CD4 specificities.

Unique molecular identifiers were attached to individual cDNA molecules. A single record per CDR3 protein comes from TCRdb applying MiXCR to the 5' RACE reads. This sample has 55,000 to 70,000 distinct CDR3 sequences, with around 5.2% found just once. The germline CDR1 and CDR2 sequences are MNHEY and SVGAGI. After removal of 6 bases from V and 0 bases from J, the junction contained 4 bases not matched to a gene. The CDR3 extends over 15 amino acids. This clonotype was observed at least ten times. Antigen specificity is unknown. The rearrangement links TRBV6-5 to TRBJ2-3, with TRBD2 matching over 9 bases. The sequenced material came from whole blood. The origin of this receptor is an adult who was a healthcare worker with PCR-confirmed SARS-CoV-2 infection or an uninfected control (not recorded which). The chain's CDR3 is CASRRTSGSTDTQYF. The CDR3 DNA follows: TGTGCCAGCAGGCGAACTAGCGGGAGCACAGATACGCAGTATTTT.